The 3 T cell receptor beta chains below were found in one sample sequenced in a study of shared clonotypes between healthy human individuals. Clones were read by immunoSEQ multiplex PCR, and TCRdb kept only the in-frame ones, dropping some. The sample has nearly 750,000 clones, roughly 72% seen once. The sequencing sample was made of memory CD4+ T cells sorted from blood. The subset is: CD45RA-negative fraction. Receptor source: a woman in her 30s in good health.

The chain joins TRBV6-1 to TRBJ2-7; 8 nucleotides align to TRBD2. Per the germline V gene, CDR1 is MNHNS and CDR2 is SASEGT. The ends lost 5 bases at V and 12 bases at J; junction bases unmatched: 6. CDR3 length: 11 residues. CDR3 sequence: CASSTGTSPYF. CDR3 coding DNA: TGTGCCAGCAGTACCGGGACTAGTCCGTACTTC.

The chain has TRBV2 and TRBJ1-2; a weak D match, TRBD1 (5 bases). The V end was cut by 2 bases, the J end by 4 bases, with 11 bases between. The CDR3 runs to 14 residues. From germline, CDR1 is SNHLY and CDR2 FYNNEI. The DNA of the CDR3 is TGTGCCAGCAGTGAATGGCAGGGCGGCTATGGCTACACCTTC. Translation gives CASSEWQGGYGYTF.

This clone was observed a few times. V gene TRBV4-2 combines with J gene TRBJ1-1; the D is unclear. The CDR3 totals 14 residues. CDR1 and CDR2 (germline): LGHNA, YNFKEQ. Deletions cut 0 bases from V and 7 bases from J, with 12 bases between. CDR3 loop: CASSQDLGSFEAFF. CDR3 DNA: TGTGCCAGCAGCCAAGATCTGGGTTCCTTTGAAGCTTTCTTT.